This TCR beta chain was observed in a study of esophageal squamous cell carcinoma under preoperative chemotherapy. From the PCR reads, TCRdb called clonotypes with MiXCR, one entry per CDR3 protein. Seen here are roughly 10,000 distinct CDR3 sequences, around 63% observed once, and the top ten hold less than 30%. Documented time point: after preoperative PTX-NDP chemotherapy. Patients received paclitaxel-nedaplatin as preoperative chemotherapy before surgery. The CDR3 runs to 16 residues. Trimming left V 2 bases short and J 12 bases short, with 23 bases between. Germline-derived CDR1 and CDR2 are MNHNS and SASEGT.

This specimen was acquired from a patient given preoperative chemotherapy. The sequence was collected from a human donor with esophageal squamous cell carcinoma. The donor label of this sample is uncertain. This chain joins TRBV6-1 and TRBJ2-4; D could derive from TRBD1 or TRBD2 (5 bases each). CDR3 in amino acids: CASSELGVSATDTQYF. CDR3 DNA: TGTGCCAGCAGTGAATTGGGGGTAAGCGCCACAGACACTCAGTACTTC.